The T cell receptor (beta chain) described here comes from a study of cytomegalovirus exposure and HLA in healthy donors. With 60 Vbeta and 13 Jbeta primers, the PCR was carried out. TCRdb's table, derived via immunoSEQ multiplex PCR, lists solely in-frame clones and lacks some. This table holds hundreds of thousands of clones, almost 80% found once. The study, taken as a whole, reports: The study found most TCR sequences rare, yet found some public TCRs in many donors. V- and J-gene trimming of TCR beta was linked (in a later analysis) to a missense DCLRE1C variant. In a later analysis, CMV-associated beta chains were mostly HLA-associated, it appeared. According to reports, the classifier identified cytomegalovirus status with high specificity and sensitivity.

This clone was detected only a few times. No antigen is known for it. The CDR3 is 13 amino acids. Germline-derived CDR1 and CDR2 are MNHEY and SVGAGI. With 2 bases removed from V and 8 bases from J, the gap between germline ends came to 12 bases. The V gene is TRBV6-5, the J gene TRBJ1-2; D not resolved. The sample was PBMCs. This clonotype was obtained from a young man in good health and CMV-seronegative. CDR3 nucleotide sequence: TGTGCCAGCAGTTACACGGAGGGAGAGGGCTACACCTTC. Amino acids: CASSYTEGEGYTF.